Listed below are T cell receptor beta chains from one sample, sequenced in a study of T-cell memory formation after mild COVID-19. MiXCR was run by TCRdb on the 5' RACE reads, yielding one entry per CDR3 protein. The table has fewer than 350,000 distinct CDR3 sequences, under 20% seen once. Sequencing was carried out using PBMCs or a T cell subset sorted from them (not recorded which). The receptor set was obtained from a young man who had mild COVID-19 (a few samples of this study predate the infection). Cell type and time point are not known. Each CDR3 is given without its conserved first and last residue. The D gene is left open where the match is weak.

d_call: TRBD2; j_call: TRBJ2-1; v_call: TRBV4-1; cdr3_aa: ASSQGLAGVYNEQF
d_call: TRBD1; j_call: TRBJ1-2; v_call: TRBV9; cdr3_aa: ASSVAGRGQRANYGYT
d_call: -; j_call: TRBJ2-4; v_call: TRBV5-4; cdr3_aa: ASSITGEGSSKNIQY
d_call: -; j_call: TRBJ1-2; v_call: TRBV7-8; cdr3_aa: ASSLVSYGYT
d_call: TRBD1; j_call: TRBJ2-3; v_call: TRBV24-1; cdr3_aa: ATSDLGQGLYGDTQY
d_call: -; j_call: TRBJ2-7; v_call: TRBV4-3; cdr3_aa: ASSQTPGAGYEQY
d_call: -; j_call: TRBJ2-2; v_call: TRBV6-2/TRBV6-3; cdr3_aa: ASSYYGLTGELF
d_call: -; j_call: TRBJ1-2; v_call: TRBV3-1; cdr3_aa: ASSQEAGGGGYT
d_call: TRBD1; j_call: TRBJ2-5; v_call: TRBV5-1; cdr3_aa: ASSPEGQGHETQY
d_call: -; j_call: TRBJ2-2; v_call: TRBV24-1; cdr3_aa: ATSDGGIGELF
d_call: TRBD1; j_call: TRBJ1-1; v_call: TRBV5-1; cdr3_aa: ASSWGTGLTEAF
d_call: -; j_call: TRBJ1-2; v_call: TRBV25-1; cdr3_aa: ASSPGIYNNYGYT
d_call: -; j_call: TRBJ2-4; v_call: TRBV7-2; cdr3_aa: ASSSRVANIQY
d_call: TRBD2; j_call: TRBJ2-5; v_call: TRBV20-1; cdr3_aa: SARLAYETQY
d_call: TRBD2; j_call: TRBJ2-1; v_call: TRBV6-5; cdr3_aa: ASRPLAGLSYNEQF
d_call: -; j_call: TRBJ2-2; v_call: TRBV10-3; cdr3_aa: ATRTSGTGELF
d_call: -; j_call: TRBJ2-1; v_call: TRBV5-1; cdr3_aa: ASTPGQSSYNEQF
d_call: -; j_call: TRBJ1-5; v_call: TRBV7-8; cdr3_aa: ASSGRRTANQPQH
d_call: -; j_call: TRBJ2-3; v_call: TRBV25-1; cdr3_aa: ASSSWGGLDTQY
d_call: TRBD1; j_call: TRBJ1-2; v_call: TRBV7-6; cdr3_aa: ASSFSTGRYYGYT
d_call: TRBD1; j_call: TRBJ1-5; v_call: TRBV7-2; cdr3_aa: ASSLGGTGHNQPQH
d_call: -; j_call: TRBJ1-5; v_call: TRBV6-6; cdr3_aa: ASSAWTEANQPQH
d_call: TRBD1; j_call: TRBJ2-1; v_call: TRBV7-3; cdr3_aa: ASSLRGQGTYNEQF
d_call: -; j_call: TRBJ1-1; v_call: TRBV6-5; cdr3_aa: ASSRNRETEAF
d_call: -; j_call: TRBJ2-3; v_call: TRBV20-1; cdr3_aa: SARDPARDDTQY
d_call: TRBD2; j_call: TRBJ2-3; v_call: TRBV4-2; cdr3_aa: ASSQDQRGGPDTQY
d_call: TRBD1; j_call: TRBJ2-2; v_call: TRBV7-2; cdr3_aa: ASTSFQGAGELF
d_call: TRBD1; j_call: TRBJ1-5; v_call: TRBV20-1; cdr3_aa: SARDQYGQGH
d_call: TRBD2; j_call: TRBJ2-2; v_call: TRBV27; cdr3_aa: ASRGLAGGRRELF
d_call: TRBD1; j_call: TRBJ1-1; v_call: TRBV6-5; cdr3_aa: ASSYLVTGDTEAF
d_call: -; j_call: TRBJ1-6; v_call: TRBV3-1; cdr3_aa: ASSQVGWNSPLH
d_call: -; j_call: TRBJ1-2; v_call: TRBV16; cdr3_aa: ASSHSGGGYT
d_call: -; j_call: TRBJ1-4; v_call: TRBV6-5; cdr3_aa: ASRPGLWGEKLF
d_call: TRBD1; j_call: TRBJ2-5; v_call: TRBV20-1; cdr3_aa: SASPRGRETQY
d_call: -; j_call: TRBJ1-1; v_call: TRBV28; cdr3_aa: ASSLGRVGRTEAF
d_call: -; j_call: TRBJ1-1; v_call: TRBV7-3; cdr3_aa: ASSSQPNTEAF
d_call: -; j_call: TRBJ2-7; v_call: TRBV4-3; cdr3_aa: ASSQASEQY
d_call: -; j_call: TRBJ1-5; v_call: TRBV7-2; cdr3_aa: ASSPRRAQPQH
d_call: -; j_call: TRBJ2-1; v_call: TRBV9; cdr3_aa: ASSVVGAEQF
d_call: -; j_call: TRBJ2-5; v_call: TRBV3-1; cdr3_aa: ASSQDRWVSQETQY
d_call: -; j_call: TRBJ1-2; v_call: TRBV11-3; cdr3_aa: ASSLALYGYT
d_call: -; j_call: TRBJ2-3; v_call: TRBV29-1; cdr3_aa: SVAGPRTDTQY
d_call: -; j_call: TRBJ2-1; v_call: TRBV7-2; cdr3_aa: ASSLGRLLNEQF
d_call: -; j_call: TRBJ1-1; v_call: TRBV27; cdr3_aa: ASSSLGPTGDTEAF
d_call: -; j_call: TRBJ1-1; v_call: TRBV2; cdr3_aa: ASSGLWGDTEAF
d_call: TRBD2; j_call: TRBJ2-1; v_call: TRBV5-1; cdr3_aa: ASSGQAGGSGNEQF
d_call: -; j_call: TRBJ2-7; v_call: TRBV10-3; cdr3_aa: AISEPDSTYEQY
d_call: -; j_call: TRBJ1-2; v_call: TRBV7-2; cdr3_aa: ASSFLSPGYGYT
d_call: TRBD1; j_call: TRBJ1-1; v_call: TRBV5-1; cdr3_aa: ASSSGQGASDTEAF
d_call: -; j_call: TRBJ1-1; v_call: TRBV7-6; cdr3_aa: ASSLAPGANTEAF
d_call: -; j_call: TRBJ2-2; v_call: TRBV7-3; cdr3_aa: ASSSVKGGELF
d_call: TRBD2; j_call: TRBJ2-5; v_call: TRBV15; cdr3_aa: ATSRARGGAETQY
d_call: -; j_call: TRBJ1-2; v_call: TRBV9; cdr3_aa: ASSSRGGGASRGYT
d_call: -; j_call: TRBJ1-1; v_call: TRBV20-1; cdr3_aa: SARDIGRPGGTEAF